This T cell receptor beta chain comes out of a study of vaccination effects on CD4 cells after COVID-19. As for the study in general: Sampling occurred a median 72 days post second dose, range 14 to 241.

Only in-frame clones appear in the TCRdb table, and some are missing; sequencing was by immunoSEQ multiplex PCR. This table has about 73,000 clones, around 73% appearing once. With respect to this clone: Antigen unknown.

Culturing for about 10 days preceded CD4+ T cell isolation. Every participant took two doses of the BNT162b2 or mRNA-1273 vaccine. None of these healthy vaccinees had been infected with SARS-CoV-2 before vaccination. Both day 3 and day 7 saw half the medium replaced with IL-2 medium. The sequencing used CD4+ T cells from PBMCs cultured without peptide, collected after COVID-19 vaccination. The clonotype was recovered from a human donor who received a COVID-19 vaccine.

As DNA, the CDR3 is TGTGCCAGGTTGAGCGTGGCCGTCACTGGGGCCAACGTCCTGACTTTC. This gives the protein CARLSVAVTGANVLTF. This chain uses TRBV7-2 with TRBJ2-6; D ambiguous. CDR3 length: 16 amino acids. V lost 9 bases to trimming and J lost 2 bases, with 17 bases between them. Germline CDR1 and CDR2: SGHTA and FQGNSA.